This T cell receptor beta chain stems from a study of OX40 agonist ivuxolimab in advanced cancers. Germline assignment: CDR1 SGHAT and CDR2 FQNNGV. The CDR3 is 12 amino acids. The table came from immunoSEQ multiplex PCR; TCRdb's copy has only in-frame clones and leaves some out. The table has some 83,000 clones, about four fifths seen once. Turning to this clone: The junction shows a germline mismatch at one end, possibly a read error.

The sequence derives from an adult with an advanced solid tumor such as melanoma, head and neck, liver or kidney cancer. This sample comprised CD4+ or CD8+ T cells sorted from blood, obtained in a trial of the OX40 agonist ivuxolimab. The V call is TRBV11-2, the J call TRBJ2-7, with a possible D match to TRBD2 (5 bases). This CDR3 reads CANSLVLAEQYF. CDR3 nucleotide sequence: TGTGCCAACAGCTTGGTTCTAGCCGAGCAGTACTTC. Drawing the rest from reference TRBV11-2 and TRBJ2-7, the complete variable domain is EAGVAQSPRYKIIEKRQSVAFWCNPISGHATLYWYQQILGQGPKLLIQFQNNGVVDDSQLPKDRFSAERLKGVDSTLKIQPAKLEDSAVYLCANSLVLAEQYFGPGTRLTVT.